Included here is one TCR beta chain sequence, with context. Clones were sequenced by immunoSEQ multiplex PCR, and TCRdb holds only the in-frame ones, with some missing. The sample consists of tens of thousands of clones, over 70% of them appearing once. This sample is drawn from a study of T cell changes during pregnancy in multiple sclerosis. Trimming pared 4 bases from V and 6 bases from J, leaving 11 bases between. CDR1 and CDR2 from the germline V gene are SGHNT and YYREEE (reference sequence). The CDR3 length is 14 residues. The sample consisted of peripheral blood, taken in the first trimester of pregnancy. The receptor was derived from a female donor in good health, enrolled as a control in a pregnancy study. The chain couples TRBV5-4 to TRBJ1-6, with unresolved D. Here the CDR3 reads CASSVQSLNSPLHF. DNA of the CDR3: TGTGCCAGCAGCGTCCAAAGCCTTAATTCACCCCTCCACTTT.